The 29 T cell receptor beta chains below all came from one sample that was sequenced in a study of blood T cell repertoires in COVID-19. The repertoire was sequenced with immunoSEQ multiplex PCR; TCRdb's copy has only in-frame clones and lacks some. In the table there are some 74,000 clones, about 82% of which are singletons. Material for sequencing was peripheral blood. These receptors originate from a woman of 80 years or more with active or convalescent COVID-19.

The rearrangement links TRBV28 to TRBJ2-3; TRBD2 matches at 10 bases. V trimming: 8 bases; J trimming: 1 base; junction bases outside the gene matches: 6. The CDR3 length is 15 residues. Per germline, CDR1 MDHEN and CDR2 SYDVKM. CDR3 sequence: CASGLAGVGTDTQYF. CDR3 sequence (DNA): TGTGCCAGCGGCCTAGCGGGAGTAGGCACAGATACGCAGTATTTT.

V usage is TRBV6-6 and J usage is TRBJ1-2; TRBD1 aligns across 10 bases. V was clipped by 7 bases and J by 12 bases; unmatched bases: 8. This CDR3 has 12 amino acids. Germline assignment: CDR1 MNHNY and CDR2 SVGAGI (reference sequence). The CDR3 protein is CASTSTGGADTF. CDR3 in DNA: TGTGCCAGCACCTCGACAGGGGGCGCGGACACCTTC.

The gene calls are TRBV5-5 and TRBJ1-5; 7 nucleotides align to TRBD1. J was trimmed by 6 bases and V by 5 bases; bases with no gene match: 17. Germline CDR1 is SGHKS and CDR2 is YYEKEE (reference sequence). The CDR3 is 17 amino acids. CDR3 in DNA: TGTGCCAGCAGGCTAACAGGGGACCGACAATCGGGTCAGCCCCAGCATTTT. It encodes CASRLTGDRQSGQPQHF. Supplemented by reference TRBV5-5 and TRBJ1-5, the full variable domain reads DAGVTQSPTHLIKTRGQQVTLRCSPISGHKSVSWYQQVLGQGPQFIFQYYEKEERGRGNFPDRFSARQFPNYSSELNVNALLLGDSALYLCASRLTGDRQSGQPQHFGDGTRLSIL.

In this sample, this clone turned up a few times. CDR3 in amino acids: CASSLDFQGVYYGYTF. The CDR3 nucleotides are TGTGCCAGCAGCTTAGACTTTCAGGGGGTTTACTATGGCTACACCTTC. This chain connects TRBV7-2 to TRBJ1-2, with 7 bases lining up with TRBD1. From germline, CDR1 is SGHTA and CDR2 FQGNSA. The CDR3 loop spans 16 amino acids. Trimming took 1 base from V and 3 from J; bases not matched to a gene: 8.

CDR3 sequence reads: CASSSPDSRYSNQPQHF. The DNA of the CDR3 is TGTGCCAGCAGTTCTCCGGACAGTCGCTATAGCAATCAGCCCCAGCATTTT. The rearrangement joins TRBV28 to TRBJ1-5; tentatively, D is TRBD1 (6 bases). Trimming stripped 4 bases from V and 0 bases from J, with 16 bases between. CDR1 and CDR2 (germline): MDHEN, SYDVKM. The CDR3 is 17 residues long.

The rearrangement joins TRBV6-5 to TRBJ2-2, with 10 bases fitting TRBD2. The CDR3 spans 15 residues. V was clipped by 10 bases and J by 1 base; unmatched bases: 6. The germline CDR1 and CDR2 sequences are MNHEY and SVGAGI. CDR3 loop: CATRTSGMNTGELFF. The CDR3 DNA sequence: TGTGCCACCCGGACTAGCGGAATGAACACCGGGGAGCTGTTTTTT.

The chain links TRBV11-2 to TRBJ1-1; D is ambiguous. This CDR3 region has 13 residues. The V end was cut by 4 bases, the J end by 6 bases, with 12 bases between. From germline, CDR1 is SGHAT and CDR2 FQNNGV. The CDR3 protein is CASSSTRGPEAFF. DNA for the CDR3: TGTGCCAGCAGCTCCACTCGAGGGCCTGAAGCTTTCTTT.

This clone has just one count. The chain links TRBV6-5 to TRBJ2-3, with TRBD2 matching over 7 bases. V shed 2 bases and J 8 bases; nucleotides not matched to a gene: 7. CDR3 size: 14 residues. CDR1 MNHEY and CDR2 SVGAGI come from the germline V gene. The CDR3, as DNA: TGTGCCAGCAGTTACCCTGGGCGCGGGGGTACGCAGTATTTT. It codes for CASSYPGRGGTQYF.

The gene calls are TRBV27 and TRBJ2-7; D uncertain. CDR1 and CDR2 from the germline V gene are MNHEY and SMNVEV (reference sequence). The CDR3 is made up of 12 amino acids. V gave up 3 bases and J gave up 0 bases, with 3 bases separating them. The CDR3 region is CASSFYSYEQYF. The DNA for the CDR3 is TGTGCCAGCAGTTTTTACTCCTACGAGCAGTACTTC.

The V call is TRBV7-2, the J call TRBJ2-1; 9 positions agree with TRBD2. The CDR3 spans 15 residues. CDR1 is SGHTA and CDR2 is FQGNSA in the germline V gene. J gave up 8 bases and V 5 bases, and 10 bases lay outside the gene matches. The chain's CDR3 is CASSPFGGRADEQFF. CDR3 in DNA: TGTGCCAGCAGCCCATTCGGCGGGAGGGCCGATGAGCAGTTCTTC.

The CDR3 reads CASSQTRGSTDTQYF. CDR3 nucleotides: TGTGCCAGCAGCCAAACGCGGGGGTCCACAGATACGCAGTATTTT. The V call is TRBV3-1 (or the pseudogene TRBV3-2), the J call TRBJ2-3; 7 bases fit TRBD2. The CDR3 loop spans 15 amino acids. The junction had 4 bases not matched to a gene; V was cut back by 2 bases and J by 2 bases. The germline V gene has CDR1 LGHDT and CDR2 YNNKEL (reference sequence).

This clone was seen once. The rearrangement links TRBV15 to TRBJ2-2; D not certain. The CDR3 length is 15 residues. The V and J ends lost 3 bases and 7 bases respectively, with 15 bases between them. Germline assignment: CDR1 LNHNV and CDR2 YYDKDF (reference sequence). CDR3 loop: CATSSRVSKDGELFF. The CDR3 nucleotides read TGTGCCACCAGCAGTCGGGTCTCAAAGGACGGGGAGCTGTTTTTT.

The chain uses TRBV24-1 and TRBJ2-3, with TRBD1 matching 10 bases. This CDR3 comprises 18 residues. V lost 5 bases, J lost 6 bases, and 16 bases stayed unmatched. The germline V gene has CDR1 KGHDR and CDR2 SFDVKD. CDR3 nucleotide sequence: TGTGCCACCAGTGCAGTCCCGGGGACAGGGGTATCTCGCGATACGCAGTATTTT. This translates into CATSAVPGTGVSRDTQYF.

This chain connects TRBV5-6 to TRBJ1-5; D not resolved. V shed 4 bases and J shed 4 bases, with 18 bases lying between them. CDR3 length equals 16 residues. The germline gives CDR1 SGHDT, CDR2 YYEEEE. The CDR3 is CASSRFTGRDNQPQHF. Written as DNA, the CDR3 is TGTGCCAGCAGCCGTTTCACCGGGAGAGATAATCAGCCCCAGCATTTT.

This chain connects TRBV5-4 to TRBJ2-1; 7 positions agree with TRBD1. The CDR3 has 17 amino acids. The trim removed 4 bases at V and 8 bases at J, leaving 18 bases unmatched. Germline CDR1 and CDR2: SGHNT and YYREEE (reference sequence). The CDR3 sequence is CASSPRQGFEFNDEQFF. The CDR3 DNA reads as TGTGCCAGCAGCCCAAGACAGGGCTTCGAGTTTAACGATGAGCAGTTCTTC.

V is TRBV28 and J is TRBJ1-1, with D perhaps TRBD1 (5 bases). Germline lookup yields CDR1 MDHEN and CDR2 SYDVKM. CDR3 length equals 18 residues. V lost 3 bases, J lost 4 bases, and 24 bases lay in between. CDR3 loop: CASSFPSGRTGIRTEAFF. The CDR3 nucleotides are TGTGCCAGCAGTTTTCCGAGCGGGAGAACAGGAATTCGCACTGAAGCTTTCTTT.

A few counts support this clone. The gene calls are TRBV27 and TRBJ1-5, with D perhaps TRBD1 (6 bases). This CDR3 has 15 amino acids. Germline-derived CDR1 and CDR2 are MNHEY and SMNVEV (reference sequence). Between the trimmed V and J ends, which lost 6 bases and 1 base, there was a span of 13 bases. The CDR3 region has the DNA TGTGCCAGCAGGGTGACAGGCCCCAGCAATCAGCCCCAGCATTTT. It translates to CASRVTGPSNQPQHF.

The V and J genes are TRBV19 and TRBJ2-7, with D possibly being TRBD1 (6 bases). V gave up 3 bases and J gave up 1 base, with 13 bases separating them. The CDR3 is made up of 15 amino acids. The germline CDR1 and CDR2 sequences are LNHDA and SQIVND (reference sequence). CDR3 nucleotide sequence: TGTGCCAGTAGTATTAGACCCGGACAGTCCTACGAGCAGTACTTC. It translates to CASSIRPGQSYEQYF.

The chain uses TRBV6-2 or TRBV6-3 and TRBJ2-7, with D perhaps matching TRBD1 (6 bases). With 6 bases removed from V and 3 bases from J, the gap between germline ends came to 9 bases. CDR1 is MNHEY, CDR2 SVGEGT, per germline. This CDR3 is 12 amino acids long. CDR3 DNA: TGTGCCAGCAGCCTACAGGGCTACGAGCAGTACTTC. Encoded protein: CASSLQGYEQYF.

The chain has TRBV28 and TRBJ1-2; D possibly corresponds to TRBD1 (6 bases). CDR1 and CDR2 (germline): MDHEN, SYDVKM. The CDR3 extends over 15 amino acids. V gave up 5 bases and J gave up 2 bases, with 15 bases separating them. The CDR3 nucleotides read TGTGCCAGCAGTGGACAGCCCGGGGTCAACTATGGCTACACCTTC. Translated, it gives CASSGQPGVNYGYTF.

A few counts support this clone. The V and J genes are TRBV27 and TRBJ1-2; D may be TRBD1 (5 bases). V was cut by 5 bases and J by 8 bases, with 21 bases left in between. CDR1 is MNHEY and CDR2 is SMNVEV in the germline V gene (reference sequence). The CDR3 consists of 15 residues. The CDR3 DNA follows: TGTGCCAGCAGTCCCCACCCGCCGGGGGTGGGAGGCTACACCTTC. It translates to CASSPHPPGVGGYTF.

The CDR3 nucleotides are TGTGCCAGCAGTGAACGCGGCGGGATGAACACCGGGGAGCTGTTTTTT. Translating it yields CASSERGGMNTGELFF. The V call is TRBV2, the J call TRBJ2-2; tentatively, D is TRBD2 (6 bases). Germline V gene data show CDR1 as SNHLY and CDR2 as FYNNEI. This CDR3 region has 16 residues. The V end was cut by 2 bases, the J end by 1 base, with 11 bases between.

This clone was recorded a few times. The CDR3 is CASSGTPTLLYF. CDR3 DNA sequence: TGTGCCAGCAGCGGAACCCCGACACTCCTGTATTTT. The rearrangement links TRBV9 to TRBJ2-3; D remains unclear. The V and J ends lost 3 bases and 14 bases respectively, with 16 bases between them. CDR3 size: 12 residues. Germline CDR1 SGDLS, CDR2 YYNGEE. The full variable domain, with the rest looked up from reference TRBV9 and TRBJ2-3, is DSGVTQTPKHLITATGQRVTLRCSPRSGDLSVYWYQQSLDQGLQFLIQYYNGEERAKGNILERFSAQQFPDLHSELNLSSLELGDSALYFCASSGTPTLLYFGPGTRLTVL.

V usage is TRBV5-5 and J usage is TRBJ1-3; 8 bases are shared with TRBD1. Germline V lookup: CDR1 SGHKS, CDR2 YYEKEE (reference sequence). With V trimmed by 0 bases and J by 7 bases, 6 bases remained unmatched. The CDR3 runs 15 residues. The CDR3 loop is CASSLEGRGHNTIYF. As DNA, the CDR3 is TGTGCCAGCAGCTTGGAGGGCAGGGGGCATAACACCATATATTTT. The entire variable domain, with the rest obtained from reference TRBV5-5 and TRBJ1-3, is as follows: DAGVTQSPTHLIKTRGQQVTLRCSPISGHKSVSWYQQVLGQGPQFIFQYYEKEERGRGNFPDRFSARQFPNYSSELNVNALLLGDSALYLCASSLEGRGHNTIYFGEGSWLTVV.

The chain has TRBV7-2 and TRBJ2-7; the D gene is possibly TRBD2 (6 bases). The germline gives CDR1 SGHTA, CDR2 FQGNSA. The CDR3 covers 13 residues. With 5 bases removed from V and 2 bases from J, the gap between germline ends came to 10 bases. The CDR3 region is CASSPGGAYEQYF. The CDR3 DNA reads TGTGCCAGCAGCCCCGGAGGGGCCTACGAGCAGTACTTC.

The V and J genes are TRBV6-6 and TRBJ2-2; 7 nucleotides match TRBD1. The CDR3 loop spans 15 amino acids. The germline V gene has CDR1 MNHNY and CDR2 SVGAGI (reference sequence). The V segment lost 2 bases and the J segment 8 bases; nucleotides outside the gene matches: 8. CDR3 coding DNA: TGTGCCAGCAGTTACCCGGGACAGAGTCCGGGGGAGCTGTTTTTT. Protein: CASSYPGQSPGELFF.

Only one count was recorded for this clone. The DNA of the CDR3 is TGTGCCAGCAGTTACCAGGGCACAGATACGCAGTATTTT. This translates into CASSYQGTDTQYF. This chain connects TRBV6-6 to TRBJ2-3; D is uncertain. Per germline, CDR1 MNHNY and CDR2 SVGAGI (reference sequence). The CDR3 has 13 amino acids. Trimming left V 2 bases short and J 1 base short, with 4 bases between.

The chain combines TRBV21-1 with TRBJ2-2; the table gives TRBD2 as D, unverified against the DNA. TRBV21-1 is marked as a pseudogene. CDR3 length: 15 amino acids. The CDR3 DNA is TGTGCCAGCACCCTTGGGAGGGGGGGAACCGGGGAGCTGTTTTTT. It encodes CASTLGRGGTGELFF.

The chain joins TRBV5-1 to TRBJ2-3; TRBD1 matches at 8 bases. The CDR3 extends over 15 amino acids. CDR1 and CDR2 (germline): SGHRS, YFSETQ. Trimming at V came to 4 bases and at J to 6 bases, leaving 10 bases not matched to a gene. CDR3 nucleotides: TGCGCCAGCAGCCAAACAGGGGGTGGGTTGGATACGCAGTATTTT. Translation: CASSQTGGGLDTQYF.